The 32 T cell receptor beta chains below all came from one sample that was sequenced in a study of OX40 agonist ivuxolimab in advanced cancers. Profiled with immunoSEQ multiplex PCR; TCRdb holds only in-frame clones, not every one. Here the sample spans some 95,000 clones, 75% to 90% being singletons. The input for sequencing was CD4+ or CD8+ T cells sorted from blood, taken in a trial of the OX40 agonist ivuxolimab. Receptors originate from an adult with an advanced solid tumor such as melanoma, head and neck, liver or kidney cancer.

This clone was found a few times. This chain links TRBV6-5 with TRBJ1-1, with D unclear. The CDR3 covers 14 residues. Germline CDR1 is MNHEY and CDR2 is SVGAGI. Trimming took off 5 bases at V and 1 base at J, with 11 bases between the two ends. CDR3 sequence reads: CASSTYGGNTEAFF. The CDR3, as DNA: TGTGCCAGCAGTACTTATGGAGGGAACACTGAAGCTTTCTTT.

The J gene is TRBJ1-2, the V gene TRBV18, with 7 bases aligning to TRBD1. The CDR3 spans 15 residues. Germline V CDR1 and CDR2: KGHSH, LQKENI. V was pared by 3 bases and J by 4 bases, with 8 bases of the junction left unmatched. The CDR3 is CASSPNLEGAYGYTF. CDR3 in DNA: TGTGCCAGCTCACCGAACCTAGAGGGGGCCTATGGCTACACCTTC. Using reference TRBV18 and TRBJ1-2 for the parts outside the CDR3, the full variable domain is NAGVMQNPRHLVRRRGQEARLRCSPMKGHSHVYWYRQLPEEGLKFMVYLQKENIIDESGMPKERFSAEFPKEGPSILRIQQVVRGDSAAYFCASSPNLEGAYGYTFGSGTRLTVV.

The chain employs TRBV19 and TRBJ2-2, with 9 bases fitting TRBD1. Germline loops: CDR1 LNHDA, CDR2 SQIVND (reference sequence). Trimming cost V 4 bases and J 6 bases; bases outside gene matches: 9. This CDR3 region has 16 residues. The CDR3 DNA sequence: TGTGCCAGTAGTAGACCGGGACAGGGAAGGTCCGGGGAGCTGTTTTTT. Translated, it gives CASSRPGQGRSGELFF.

The chain joins TRBV11-2 to TRBJ2-1; no definite D call. Trimming stripped 6 bases from V and 7 bases from J, with 13 bases between. Germline V lookup: CDR1 SGHAT, CDR2 FQNNGV. This CDR3 is built from 13 residues. CDR3 sequence: CASSLSLTNEQFF. In nucleotides, the CDR3 is TGTGCCAGCAGTCTTTCCCTTACGAATGAGCAGTTCTTC.

The chain couples TRBV5-1 to TRBJ2-7; D gene uncertain. CDR1 and CDR2 (germline): SGHRS, YFSETQ. Trimming left V 1 base short and J 3 bases short, with 11 bases between. This CDR3 has 14 residues. The CDR3 region has the DNA TGCGCCAGCAGCTTGTCGGCAGCAATCTACGAGCAGTACTTC. Its translation is CASSLSAAIYEQYF.

V and J are TRBV5-1 and TRBJ2-1; maybe TRBD1 (8 bases). Trimming pared 4 bases from V and 9 bases from J, leaving 17 bases between. There are 14 residues in the CDR3. CDR1 SGHRS and CDR2 YFSETQ come from the germline V gene. The CDR3 region is CASSADRGGSEQFF. The CDR3 nucleotides are TGCGCCAGCAGCGCCGACAGGGGAGGGAGTGAGCAGTTCTTC. Full variable domain (rest looked up from reference TRBV5-1 and TRBJ2-1): KAGVTQTPRYLIKTRGQQVTLSCSPISGHRSVSWYQQTPGQGLQFLFEYFSETQRNKGNFPGRFSGRQFSNSRSEMNVSTLELGDSALYLCASSADRGGSEQFFGPGTRLTVL.

The V call is TRBV28, the J call TRBJ2-3, with D perhaps matching TRBD2 (6 bases). Deletions cut 5 bases from V and 0 bases from J, with 15 bases between. Germline lookup yields CDR1 MDHEN and CDR2 SYDVKM. This CDR3 spans 16 amino acids. The CDR3 region has the DNA TGTGCCAGCAGTACCGGTAGTAGCGGTAGCACAGATACGCAGTATTTT. As protein: CASSTGSSGSTDTQYF.

The gene calls are TRBV18 and TRBJ2-1; TRBD2 matches 10 bases. Losses at the gene ends were 2 bases for V and 4 bases for J; bases not matched to a gene: 8. There are 17 residues in the CDR3. Germline-derived CDR1 and CDR2 are KGHSH and LQKENI. Written as DNA, the CDR3 is TGTGCCAGCTCACCATTCGGACTAGCGGAGAGTTACAATGAGCAGTTCTTC. This translates into CASSPFGLAESYNEQFF. Based on the CDR3 plus reference TRBV18 and TRBJ2-1, the full variable domain is NAGVMQNPRHLVRRRGQEARLRCSPMKGHSHVYWYRQLPEEGLKFMVYLQKENIIDESGMPKERFSAEFPKEGPSILRIQQVVRGDSAAYFCASSPFGLAESYNEQFFGPGTRLTVL.

The chain recombines TRBV2 with TRBJ1-6; 8 bases fit TRBD1. J gave up 10 bases and V 7 bases, and 6 bases lay outside the gene matches. This CDR3 is 13 amino acids long. CDR1 SNHLY and CDR2 FYNNEI come from the germline V gene. CDR3 loop: CASKGQGSSPLHF. CDR3 nucleotides: TGTGCCAGCAAAGGACAGGGAAGCTCACCCCTCCACTTT.

The V gene is TRBV7-2, the J gene TRBJ2-1; 11 nucleotides align to TRBD2. This CDR3 is built from 15 residues. The germline gives CDR1 SGHTA, CDR2 FQGNSA. The ends lost 10 bases at V and 5 bases at J; junction bases unmatched: 10. CDR3 sequence (DNA): TGTGCCATCAGTATGGGACTAGCGGTAAACAATGAGCAGTTCTTC. Its translation is CAISMGLAVNNEQFF.

This clone was observed a single time. Sequence at one end of the junction differs from germline and may be a read error. The CDR3 sequence is CSVRKDTTPYELYF. The CDR3 nucleotides read TGCAGCGTTCGGAAGGACACCACTCCCTACGAGCTGTACTTC. The chain has TRBV29-1 and TRBJ2-7, with D tentatively TRBD1 (5 bases). This CDR3 has 14 amino acids. The V gene's germline CDR1 is SQVTM and CDR2 ANQGSEA.

Comment on this clone: Other DNA sequences in the sample encode the same CDR3. The rearrangement links TRBV18 to TRBJ2-7; 13 bases line up with TRBD2. This CDR3 region has 14 residues. J was trimmed by 4 bases and V by 3 bases; bases with no gene match: 0. From germline, CDR1 is KGHSH and CDR2 LQKENI. The CDR3 sequence is CASSPTSGRYEQYV. The CDR3 nucleotides read TGTGCCAGCTCACCGACTAGCGGGAGGTACGAGCAGTACGTC.

The chain combines TRBV5-1 with TRBJ2-5; 11 nucleotides align to TRBD2. The CDR3 is 17 amino acids. Germline CDR1 is SGHRS and CDR2 is YFSETQ. The J segment lost 5 bases and the V segment lost 4 bases, leaving 13 bases of the junction unmatched. The CDR3 DNA reads TGCGCCAGCAGCGCAACTAGCGGGAGAAATACAGGGGAGACCCAGTACTTC. As protein: CASSATSGRNTGETQYF.

J is TRBJ1-6 and V is TRBV27, with TRBD1 as a possible D gene (5 bases). CDR1 is MNHEY, CDR2 SMNVEV, per germline (reference sequence). Trimming took off 5 bases at V and 11 bases at J, with 16 bases between the two ends. The CDR3 is 14 residues long. The CDR3 DNA is TGTGCCAGCAGTGTCAGGGTTATCGGGACACCCCTCCACTTT. Amino acid sequence: CASSVRVIGTPLHF.

This chain uses TRBV30 with TRBJ2-7, with 7 nucleotides matching TRBD2. The length of the CDR3 is 14 residues. Losses at the gene ends were 0 bases for V and 4 bases for J; bases not matched to a gene: 6. Germline-derived CDR1 and CDR2 are GTSNPN and SVGIG (reference sequence). The CDR3 nucleotides are TGTGCCTGGAGTGTAGATCAGCGGGATTACGAGCAGTACTTC. Protein sequence: CAWSVDQRDYEQYF.

The CDR3 loop reads CASSLDLAGVTEAFF. The CDR3 nucleotides are TGTGCCAGCAGCTTGGATCTAGCGGGTGTCACTGAAGCTTTCTTT. This rearrangement joins TRBV7-2 to TRBJ1-1; D ambiguous. V gave up 3 bases and J gave up 4 bases, with 15 bases separating them. The germline CDR1 and CDR2 sequences are SGHTA and FQGNSA. CDR3 length: 15 residues.

The chain couples TRBV19 to TRBJ1-4; unclear D gene. The CDR3 has 11 residues. The germline V and J ends were trimmed by 3 bases and 4 bases, with 0 bases remaining between them. The germline V gene has CDR1 LNHDA and CDR2 SQIVND (reference sequence). Here the CDR3 reads CASSINEKLFF. The CDR3 nucleotides read TGTGCCAGTAGTATTAATGAAAAACTGTTTTTT.

The rearrangement uses TRBV7-2 and TRBJ2-1; D is uncertain. The germline gives CDR1 SGHTA, CDR2 FQGNSA. The CDR3 has 13 amino acids. V lost 0 bases and J 10 bases, leaving 10 bases between the germline ends. The CDR3 nucleotides are TGTGCCAGCAGCTTAGCGCCGGCGTGGGAGCAGTTCTTC. Translation gives CASSLAPAWEQFF. The full variable domain, its missing parts supplied by reference TRBV7-2 and TRBJ2-1, is GAGVSQSPSNKVTEKGKDVELRCDPISGHTALYWYRQSLGQGLEFLIYFQGNSAPDKSGLPSDRFSAERTGGSVSTLTIQRTQQEDSAVYLCASSLAPAWEQFFGPGTRLTVL.

The chain combines TRBV7-8 with TRBJ1-1; D is undetermined. Germline CDR1 reads SGHVS; CDR2 reads FQNEAQ. The V end lost 0 bases, the J end lost 2 bases, and 10 bases lay between the germline ends. CDR3 length: 15 amino acids. CDR3 amino acids: CASSLAPASNTEAFF. The DNA of the CDR3 is TGTGCCAGCAGCTTAGCACCGGCTAGTAACACTGAAGCTTTCTTT.

This chain links TRBV28 with TRBJ1-2; the D gene is possibly TRBD1 (6 bases). V was clipped by 5 bases and J by 4 bases, with 11 bases between them. The germline gives CDR1 MDHEN, CDR2 SYDVKM. CDR3 length equals 13 residues. Here the CDR3 reads CASSKTGLYGYTF. CDR3 DNA: TGTGCCAGCAGTAAGACAGGCCTCTATGGCTACACCTTC.

The CDR3 DNA sequence: TGTGCCAGCAGTCTGGGCGGGAGTGTAGTAGGGAGCGGGACCCAGTACTTC. It specifies CASSLGGSVVGSGTQYF. The rearrangement links TRBV7-2 to TRBJ2-5; 7 bases line up with TRBD2. With 6 bases clipped from V and 7 bases from J, the junction kept 20 bases outside the gene matches. The CDR3 is 17 amino acids. Per the germline V gene, CDR1 is SGHTA and CDR2 is FQGNSA.

This clone was observed a few times. V is TRBV2 and J is TRBJ1-2; possibly TRBD1 for D (5 bases). The V end was cut by 10 bases, the J end by 4 bases, with 10 bases between. CDR3 length: 11 residues. Germline CDR1 reads SNHLY; CDR2 reads FYNNEI. The CDR3 DNA is TGTGCCACAACTACAGGCTATGGCTACACCTTC. Protein sequence: CATTTGYGYTF.

The chain has TRBV6-1 and TRBJ1-5, with no clear D. V lost 2 bases and J lost 7, with 18 bases in between. CDR3 length: 16 residues. The germline V gene encodes CDR1 MNHNS and CDR2 SASEGT. CDR3 nucleotide sequence: TGTGCCAGCAGTGAATCCTTTTATGCGAGCCTGCAGCCCCAGCATTTT. The encoded protein is CASSESFYASLQPQHF.

This chain uses TRBV10-3 with TRBJ1-3; D gene uncertain. The germline V and J ends were trimmed by 11 bases and 0 bases, with 14 bases remaining between them. This CDR3 has 14 amino acids. Germline lookup yields CDR1 ENHRY and CDR2 SYGVKD. CDR3 in amino acids: CACGELPSGNTIYF. CDR3 nucleotides: TGTGCCTGCGGCGAGCTGCCCTCTGGAAACACCATATATTTT.

CDR3 loop: CASTSPSGGTEAFF. The DNA for the CDR3 is TGTGCCAGCACCTCACCGTCGGGCGGGACTGAAGCTTTCTTT. The chain recombines TRBV7-2 with TRBJ1-1; D is ambiguous. The CDR3 spans 14 residues. Germline CDR1 reads SGHTA; CDR2 reads FQGNSA. Trimming stripped 7 bases from V and 5 bases from J, with 17 bases between.

The genes are TRBV7-9 and TRBJ2-1; D unclear. The CDR3 is 16 residues long. Germline CDR1 and CDR2: SEHNR and FQNEAQ (reference sequence). The germline V and J ends were trimmed by 4 bases and 5 bases, with 18 bases remaining between them. DNA of the CDR3: TGTGCCAGCAGCTCGAGGACGGTGGTAGGGAACAATGAGCAGTTCTTC. Translation gives CASSSRTVVGNNEQFF.

V and J are TRBV7-8 and TRBJ2-3; 8 bases align to TRBD1. The germline V gene encodes CDR1 SGHVS and CDR2 FQNEAQ. This CDR3 spans 13 amino acids. J gave up 5 bases and V 5 bases, and 3 bases lay outside the gene matches. CDR3 in amino acids: CASSLRGQDTQYF. CDR3 nucleotides: TGTGCCAGCAGCCTCAGGGGGCAAGATACGCAGTATTTT.

The CDR3 protein is CASSVGQVGWDGYTF. The CDR3 nucleotides are TGTGCCAGCAGTGTGGGACAGGTGGGGTGGGACGGCTACACCTTC. The chain links TRBV6-1 to TRBJ1-2; 8 bases match TRBD1. The CDR3 extends over 15 amino acids. The V gene's germline CDR1 is MNHNS and CDR2 SASEGT. V lost 4 bases to trimming and J lost 8 bases; unmatched junction nucleotides: 12.

The V call is TRBV6-1, the J call TRBJ1-1; 7 bases match TRBD1. The CDR3 extends over 14 amino acids. Germline trimming cut 2 bases from V and 5 bases from J; bases unmatched to any gene: 5. Germline V gene lookup returns CDR1 MNHNS and CDR2 SASEGT. The CDR3 is CASSEPQGGTEAFF. CDR3 DNA: TGTGCCAGCAGTGAACCGCAGGGGGGGACTGAAGCTTTCTTT.

This chain joins TRBV9 and TRBJ2-3, with D perhaps matching TRBD1 (6 bases). The CDR3 has 16 amino acids. Germline V gives CDR1 SGDLS, CDR2 YYNGEE. V lost 4 bases, J lost 7 bases, and 22 bases lay in between. CDR3 DNA: TGTGCCAGCAGCCCCCGAGGGGGAGTGCTTGAGAATACGCAGTATTTT. This gives the protein CASSPRGGVLENTQYF. The full variable domain, its missing parts supplied by reference TRBV9 and TRBJ2-3, is DSGVTQTPKHLITATGQRVTLRCSPRSGDLSVYWYQQSLDQGLQFLIQYYNGEERAKGNILERFSAQQFPDLHSELNLSSLELGDSALYFCASSPRGGVLENTQYFGPGTRLTVL.

The chain couples TRBV7-9 to TRBJ2-6, with D uncertain. Trimming stripped 1 base from V and 2 bases from J, with 18 bases between. CDR3 size: 19 residues. Per the germline V gene, CDR1 is SEHNR and CDR2 is FQNEAQ (reference sequence). The CDR3: CASSLEGRPERAGANVLTF. The CDR3 DNA sequence: TGTGCCAGCAGCTTAGAGGGCAGGCCCGAACGCGCTGGGGCCAACGTCCTGACTTTC.

This clone turned up a few times. This rearrangement joins TRBV25-1 to TRBJ2-1; D uncertain. Deletions cut 8 bases from V and 6 bases from J, with 11 bases between. This CDR3 region has 12 residues. CDR1 is MGHDK and CDR2 is SYGVNS in the germline V gene. This CDR3 reads CASSRTTNEQFF. In DNA, the CDR3 is TGTGCCAGCTCTCGGACCACCAATGAGCAGTTCTTC.